This is a list of T cell receptor beta chains from one sample in a study of T cells in localized non-small cell lung cancer. Measured with immunoSEQ multiplex PCR; TCRdb has only the in-frame clones, and not every one. The sample contains approximately 83,000 clones, just over 90% of which appear only once. Material: PBMCs, obtained before any cancer treatment. Receptors were obtained from a woman aged 35-70 years with stage II squamous cell lung carcinoma. Each CDR3 is given with its conserved first and last residue. The D gene is left open where the match is weak. Not every row has a clone size; where given, it reads once, few, many or a size class.

NA,TRBD1,TRBJ2-1,TRBV11-3,CASSLRDSHHEQFF,TGTGCCAGCAGCTTAAGGGACAGCCACCATGAGCAGTTCTTC
NA,TRBD1,TRBJ2-2,TRBV7-6,CASSPRDRESGELFF,TGTGCCAGCAGCCCCCGGGACAGGGAGTCCGGGGAGCTGTTTTTT
NA,NA,TRBJ2-7,TRBV6-6,CASSSGSAGEQYF,TGTGCCAGCAGTTCCGGGAGTGCTGGCGAGCAGTACTTC
once,NA,TRBJ2-5,TRBV7-9,CASSPPRTEETQYF,TGTGCCAGCAGCCCACCGCGGACGGAGGAGACCCAGTACTTC
NA,TRBD1,TRBJ1-2,TRBV27,CASSLSPRQGALGGYTF,TGTGCCAGCAGTTTATCCCCTCGACAGGGGGCTCTAGGAGGCTACACCTTC
NA,NA,TRBJ2-3,TRBV6-1,CASRTSTGPTDTQYF,TGTGCCAGCAGGACTTCGACGGGACCCACAGATACGCAGTATTTT
NA,TRBD2,TRBJ2-6,TRBV5-4,CASSFAPSGRVDGANVLTF,TGTGCCAGCAGCTTCGCTCCTAGCGGGAGGGTAGATGGGGCCAACGTCCTGACTTTC
NA,TRBD2,TRBJ2-7,TRBV2,CASSDFAGGLSYEQYF,TGTGCCAGCAGTGACTTCGCGGGGGGGCTCTCCTACGAGCAGTACTTC
NA,TRBD1,TRBJ1-2,TRBV7-2,CASGGQGMEYGYTF,TGTGCCAGCGGAGGACAGGGTATGGAGTATGGCTACACCTTC
NA,NA,TRBJ1-3,TRBV9,CASSVGTTGSGNTIYF,TGTGCCAGCAGCGTCGGGACCACGGGCTCTGGAAACACCATATATTTT
NA,NA,TRBJ2-2,TRBV5-1,CASSPLDRNTGELFF,TGCGCCAGCAGCCCCCTGGACAGAAACACCGGGGAGCTGTTTTTT
NA,NA,TRBJ1-5,TRBV19,CASSGTLDGNQPQHF,TGTGCCAGTAGTGGGACCCTGGACGGCAATCAGCCCCAGCATTTT
NA,NA,TRBJ2-2,TRBV10-1,CASSDYRAGELFF,TGCGCCAGCAGTGACTACAGGGCCGGGGAGCTGTTTTTT
NA,NA,TRBJ2-7,TRBV29-1,CSVDMGAGEQYF,TGCAGCGTTGATATGGGGGCCGGCGAGCAGTACTTC
NA,NA,TRBJ1-1,TRBV19,CASSIDLGGHPGTEAFF,TGTGCCAGTAGTATAGATCTTGGGGGCCATCCGGGAACTGAAGCTTTCTTT
NA,NA,TRBJ1-2,TRBV5-1,CASSPGTEGYTF,TGCGCCAGCAGCCCTGGGACGGAAGGCTACACCTTC
NA,TRBD1,TRBJ2-1,TRBV19,CASSTRTGVQFF,TGTGCCAGTAGTACCCGGACAGGGGTGCAGTTCTTC
NA,NA,TRBJ2-5,TRBV19,CASSFTIQETQYF,TGTGCCAGTAGTTTTACGATCCAAGAGACCCAGTACTTC
NA,NA,TRBJ2-1,TRBV7-8,CASSLKNEQFF,TGTGCCAGCAGCTTAAAAAATGAGCAGTTCTTC
few,NA,TRBJ2-6,TRBV25-1,CASAWGGANVLTF,TGTGCCAGCGCCTGGGGCGGGGCCAACGTCCTGACTTTC
NA,NA,TRBJ2-7,TRBV6-1,CASRNYEQYF,TGTGCCAGCAGGAATTACGAGCAGTACTTC
NA,TRBD1,TRBJ1-5,TRBV27,CASSKRVSRQGGFDQPQHF,TGTGCCAGCAGTAAACGGGTCTCCCGACAGGGAGGGTTCGATCAGCCCCAGCATTTT
NA,NA,TRBJ1-5,TRBV5-4,CASSLGGSNQPQHF,TGTGCCAGCAGCTTGGGGGGTAGCAATCAGCCCCAGCATTTT
NA,NA,TRBJ2-6,TRBV2,CASSRGSSGANVLTF,TGTGCCAGCAGCCGGGGTTCCTCTGGGGCCAACGTCCTGACTTTC
once,TRBD2,TRBJ2-2,TRBV25-1,CASSALAGGKGELFF,TGTGCCAGCAGTGCGCTAGCGGGAGGAAAAGGGGAGCTGTTTTTT
NA,NA,TRBJ1-2,TRBV12-5,CASGSGPGGYTF,TGTGCTAGTGGTTCCGGACCGGGGGGCTACACCTTC
NA,TRBD1,TRBJ1-2,TRBV7-2,CASSSDRVSYGYTF,TGTGCCAGCAGTTCTGACAGGGTGAGCTATGGCTACACCTTC
NA,TRBD2,TRBJ2-5,TRBV11-2,CASSLAGLGEETQYF,TGTGCCAGCAGCTTAGCTGGACTAGGCGAAGAGACCCAGTACTTC
NA,TRBD1,TRBJ1-5,TRBV19,CASLGTGGAYGNQPQHF,TGTGCCAGTCTCGGGACAGGGGGCGCGTACGGCAATCAGCCCCAGCATTTT